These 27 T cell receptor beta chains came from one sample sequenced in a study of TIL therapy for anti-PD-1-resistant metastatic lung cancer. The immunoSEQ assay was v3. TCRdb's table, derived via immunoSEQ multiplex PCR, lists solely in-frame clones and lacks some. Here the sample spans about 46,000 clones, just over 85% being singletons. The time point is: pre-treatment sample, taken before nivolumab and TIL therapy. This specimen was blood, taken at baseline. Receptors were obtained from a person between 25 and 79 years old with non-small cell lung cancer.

This CDR3 reads CASGQGQGNQPQHF. CDR3 nucleotide sequence: TGTGCCAGCGGACAAGGACAGGGGAATCAGCCCCAGCATTTT. V usage is TRBV27 and J usage is TRBJ1-5; 9 positions match TRBD1. Germline CDR1 reads MNHEY; CDR2 reads SMNVEV (reference sequence). This CDR3 has 14 residues. The trim removed 8 bases at V and 4 bases at J, leaving 6 bases unmatched.

CDR3 sequence: CAWSVRDNQPQHF. CDR3 nucleotides: TGTGCCTGGAGTGTTCGGGACAATCAGCCCCAGCATTTT. The rearrangement joins TRBV30 to TRBJ1-5, with D unresolved. The CDR3 is 13 amino acids. From germline, CDR1 is GTSNPN and CDR2 SVGIG (reference sequence). V shed 0 bases and J shed 3 bases, with 6 bases lying between them.

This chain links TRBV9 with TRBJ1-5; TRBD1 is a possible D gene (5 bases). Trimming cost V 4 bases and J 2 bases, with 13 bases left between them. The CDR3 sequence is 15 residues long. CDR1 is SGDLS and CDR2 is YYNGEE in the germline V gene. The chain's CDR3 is CASSRAGRGNQPQHF. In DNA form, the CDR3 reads TGTGCCAGCAGCCGGGCGGGGCGAGGCAATCAGCCCCAGCATTTT.

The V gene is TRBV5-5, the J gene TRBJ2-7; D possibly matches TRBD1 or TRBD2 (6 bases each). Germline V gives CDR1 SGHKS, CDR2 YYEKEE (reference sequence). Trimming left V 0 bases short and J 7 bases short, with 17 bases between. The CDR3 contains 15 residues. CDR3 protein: CASSLAGAGVGEQYF. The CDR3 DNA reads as TGTGCCAGCAGCTTGGCGGGGGCTGGTGTAGGGGAGCAGTACTTC. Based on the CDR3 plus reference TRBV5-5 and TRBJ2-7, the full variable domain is DAGVTQSPTHLIKTRGQQVTLRCSPISGHKSVSWYQQVLGQGPQFIFQYYEKEERGRGNFPDRFSARQFPNYSSELNVNALLLGDSALYLCASSLAGAGVGEQYFGPGTRLTVT.

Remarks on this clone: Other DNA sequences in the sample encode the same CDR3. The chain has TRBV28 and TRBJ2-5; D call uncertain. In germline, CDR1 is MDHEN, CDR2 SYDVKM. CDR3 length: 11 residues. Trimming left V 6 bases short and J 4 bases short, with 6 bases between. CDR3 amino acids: CASSLRETQYF. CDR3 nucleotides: TGTGCCAGCAGCCTTCGAGAGACCCAGTACTTC.

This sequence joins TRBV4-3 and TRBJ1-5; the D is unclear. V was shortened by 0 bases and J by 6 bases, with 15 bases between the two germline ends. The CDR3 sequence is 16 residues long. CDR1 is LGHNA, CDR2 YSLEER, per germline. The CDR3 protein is CASSQESYPGGQPQHF. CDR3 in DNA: TGCGCCAGCAGCCAAGAATCCTACCCGGGAGGTCAGCCCCAGCATTTT.

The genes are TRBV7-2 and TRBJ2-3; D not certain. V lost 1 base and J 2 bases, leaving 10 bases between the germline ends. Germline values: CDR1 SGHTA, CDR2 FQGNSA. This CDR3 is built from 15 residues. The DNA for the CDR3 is TGTGCCAGCAGCTTAGTTGTTGAGAACACAGATACGCAGTATTTT. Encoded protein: CASSLVVENTDTQYF.

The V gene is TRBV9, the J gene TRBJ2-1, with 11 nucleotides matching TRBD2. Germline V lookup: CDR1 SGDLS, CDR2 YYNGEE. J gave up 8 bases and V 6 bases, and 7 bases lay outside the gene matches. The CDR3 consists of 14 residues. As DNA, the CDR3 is TGTGCCAGCAACATAGCGGGAGGGAAGGATGAGCAGTTCTTC. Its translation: CASNIAGGKDEQFF. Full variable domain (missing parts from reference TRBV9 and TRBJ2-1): DSGVTQTPKHLITATGQRVTLRCSPRSGDLSVYWYQQSLDQGLQFLIQYYNGEERAKGNILERFSAQQFPDLHSELNLSSLELGDSALYFCASNIAGGKDEQFFGPGTRLTVL.

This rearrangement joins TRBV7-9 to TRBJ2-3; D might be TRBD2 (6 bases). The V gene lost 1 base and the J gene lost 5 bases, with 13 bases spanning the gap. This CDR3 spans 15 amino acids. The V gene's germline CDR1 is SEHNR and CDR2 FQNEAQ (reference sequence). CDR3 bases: TGTGCCAGCAGCTTAGAGGGGACTGGGTTAGATACGCAGTATTTT. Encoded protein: CASSLEGTGLDTQYF.

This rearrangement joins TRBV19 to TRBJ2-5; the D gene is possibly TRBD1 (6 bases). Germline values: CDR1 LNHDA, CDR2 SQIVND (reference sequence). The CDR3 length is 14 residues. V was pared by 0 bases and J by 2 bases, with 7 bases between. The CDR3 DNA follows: TGTGCCAGTAGTATAGATGGGACACAAGAGACCCAGTACTTC. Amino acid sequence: CASSIDGTQETQYF.

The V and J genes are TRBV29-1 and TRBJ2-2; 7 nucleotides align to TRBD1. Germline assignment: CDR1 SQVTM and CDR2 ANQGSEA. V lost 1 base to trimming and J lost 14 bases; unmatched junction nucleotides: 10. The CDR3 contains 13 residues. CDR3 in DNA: TGCAGCGTTGAAGTCGACCCGGGACAGCGACTGTTTTTT. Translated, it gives CSVEVDPGQRLFF.

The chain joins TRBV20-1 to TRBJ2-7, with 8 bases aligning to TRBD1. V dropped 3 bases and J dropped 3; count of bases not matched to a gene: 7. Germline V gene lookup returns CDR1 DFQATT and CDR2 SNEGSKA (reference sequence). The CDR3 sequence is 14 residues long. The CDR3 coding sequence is TGCAGTGCTAGTCATACAGGGGGAAACTACGAGCAGTACTTC. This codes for CSASHTGGNYEQYF.

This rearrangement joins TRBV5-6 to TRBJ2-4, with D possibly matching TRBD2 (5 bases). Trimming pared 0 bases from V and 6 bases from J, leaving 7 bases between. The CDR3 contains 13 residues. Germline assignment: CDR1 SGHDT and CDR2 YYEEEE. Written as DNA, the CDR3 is TGTGCCAGCAGCTTGGCCGGGATAAACATTCAGTACTTC. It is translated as CASSLAGINIQYF.

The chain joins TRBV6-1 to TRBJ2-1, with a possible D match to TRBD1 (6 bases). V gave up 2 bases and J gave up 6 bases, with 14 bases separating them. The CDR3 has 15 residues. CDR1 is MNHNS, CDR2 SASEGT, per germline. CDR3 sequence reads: CASSEWGQGANEQFF. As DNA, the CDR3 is TGTGCCAGCAGTGAATGGGGGCAGGGTGCCAATGAGCAGTTCTTC.

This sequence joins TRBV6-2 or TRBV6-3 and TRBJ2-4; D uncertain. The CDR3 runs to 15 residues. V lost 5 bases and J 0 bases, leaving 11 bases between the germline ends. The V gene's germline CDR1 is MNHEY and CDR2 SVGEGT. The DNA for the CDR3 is TGTGCCAGCAGTCCCTTCAGCATAGCCAAAAACATTCAGTACTTC. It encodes CASSPFSIAKNIQYF.

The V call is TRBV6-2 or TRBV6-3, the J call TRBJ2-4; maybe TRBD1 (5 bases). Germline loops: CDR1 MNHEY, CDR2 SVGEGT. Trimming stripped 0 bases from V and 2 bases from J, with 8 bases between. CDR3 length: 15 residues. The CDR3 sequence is CASSYSAGTKNIQYF. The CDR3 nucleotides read TGTGCCAGCAGTTACTCAGCAGGGACCAAAAACATTCAGTACTTC.

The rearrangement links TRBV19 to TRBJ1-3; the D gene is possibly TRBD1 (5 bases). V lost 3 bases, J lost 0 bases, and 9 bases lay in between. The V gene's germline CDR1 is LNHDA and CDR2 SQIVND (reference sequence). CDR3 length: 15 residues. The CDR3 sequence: CASSIGHLSGNTIYF. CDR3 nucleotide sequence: TGTGCCAGTAGTATTGGACACCTCTCTGGAAACACCATATATTTT. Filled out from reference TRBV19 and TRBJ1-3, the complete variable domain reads DGGITQSPKYLFRKEGQNVTLSCEQNLNHDAMYWYRQDPGQGLRLIYYSQIVNDFQKGDIAEGYSVSREKKESFPLTVTSAQKNPTAFYLCASSIGHLSGNTIYFGEGSWLTVV.

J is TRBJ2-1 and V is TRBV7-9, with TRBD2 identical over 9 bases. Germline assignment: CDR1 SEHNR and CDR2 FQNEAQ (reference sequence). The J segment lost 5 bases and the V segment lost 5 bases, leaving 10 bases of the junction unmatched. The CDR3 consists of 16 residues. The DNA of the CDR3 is TGTGCCAGCAGCCCCCGCCGGACTAGCGTGAACAATGAGCAGTTCTTC. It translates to CASSPRRTSVNNEQFF.

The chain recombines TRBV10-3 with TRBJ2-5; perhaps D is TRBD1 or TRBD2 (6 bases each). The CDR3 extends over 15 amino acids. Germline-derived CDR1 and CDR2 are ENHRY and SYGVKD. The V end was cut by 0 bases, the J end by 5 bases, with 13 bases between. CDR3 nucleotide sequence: TGTGCCATCAGTGAGTCGGGAGGCAGGGGCGAGACCCAGTACTTC. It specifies CAISESGGRGETQYF.

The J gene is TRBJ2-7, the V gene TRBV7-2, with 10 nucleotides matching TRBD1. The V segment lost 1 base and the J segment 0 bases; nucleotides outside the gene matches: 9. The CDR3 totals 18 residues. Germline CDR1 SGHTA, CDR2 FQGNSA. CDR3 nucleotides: TGTGCCAGCAGCTTAGTGGGTCGCGGGACAGGGGCCTCCTACGAGCAGTACTTC. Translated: CASSLVGRGTGASYEQYF.

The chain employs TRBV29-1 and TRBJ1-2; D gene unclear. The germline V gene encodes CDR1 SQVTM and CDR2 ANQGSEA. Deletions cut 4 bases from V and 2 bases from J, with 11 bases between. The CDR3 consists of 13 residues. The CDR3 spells CSVVSVGNYGYTF. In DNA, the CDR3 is TGCAGCGTTGTCAGTGTTGGCAACTATGGCTACACCTTC.

Here the CDR3 reads CASSEIENQPQHF. The CDR3 nucleotides are TGTGCCAGCAGTGAAATTGAGAATCAGCCCCAGCATTTT. This chain connects TRBV6-1 to TRBJ1-5; D not certain. In germline, CDR1 is MNHNS, CDR2 SASEGT. The V end was cut by 2 bases, the J end by 4 bases, with 6 bases between. The CDR3 covers 13 residues.

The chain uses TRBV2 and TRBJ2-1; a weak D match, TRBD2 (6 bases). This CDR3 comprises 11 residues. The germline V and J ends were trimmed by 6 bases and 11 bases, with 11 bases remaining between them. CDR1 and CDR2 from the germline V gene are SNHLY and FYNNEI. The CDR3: CASSVREKQFF. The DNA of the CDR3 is TGTGCCAGCAGCGTACGGGAGAAGCAGTTCTTC.

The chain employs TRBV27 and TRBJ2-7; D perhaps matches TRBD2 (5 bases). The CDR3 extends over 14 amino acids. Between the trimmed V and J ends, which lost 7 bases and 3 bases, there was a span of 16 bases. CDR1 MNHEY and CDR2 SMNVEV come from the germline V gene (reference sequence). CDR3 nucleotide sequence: TGTGCCAGCACCCTCAGAACTAGACTCTACGAGCAGTACTTC. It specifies CASTLRTRLYEQYF.

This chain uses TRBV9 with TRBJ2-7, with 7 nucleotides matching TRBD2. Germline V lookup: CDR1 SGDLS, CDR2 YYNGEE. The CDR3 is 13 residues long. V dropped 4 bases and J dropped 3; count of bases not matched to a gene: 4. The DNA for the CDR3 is TGTGCCAGCAGCACCTCGGGGGGCTACGAGCAGTACTTC. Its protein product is CASSTSGGYEQYF.

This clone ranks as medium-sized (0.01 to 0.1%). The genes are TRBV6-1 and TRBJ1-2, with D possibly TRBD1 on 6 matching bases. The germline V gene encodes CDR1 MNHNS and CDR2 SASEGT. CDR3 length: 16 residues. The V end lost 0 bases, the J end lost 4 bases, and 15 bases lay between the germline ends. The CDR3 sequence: CASSEAPQGFGYGYTF. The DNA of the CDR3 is TGTGCCAGCAGTGAAGCGCCACAGGGTTTCGGCTATGGCTACACCTTC.

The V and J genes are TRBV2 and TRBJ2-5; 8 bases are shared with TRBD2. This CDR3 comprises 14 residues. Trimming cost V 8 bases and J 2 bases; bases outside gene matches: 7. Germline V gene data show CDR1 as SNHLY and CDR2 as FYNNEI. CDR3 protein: CASLSGGAQETQYF. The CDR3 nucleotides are TGTGCCAGCCTTTCCGGGGGGGCTCAAGAGACCCAGTACTTC. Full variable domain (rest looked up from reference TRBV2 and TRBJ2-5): EPEVTQTPSHQVTQMGQEVILRCVPISNHLYFYWYRQILGQKVEFLVSFYNNEISEKSEIFDDQFSVERPDGSNFTLKIRSTKLEDSAMYFCASLSGGAQETQYFGPGTRLLVL.